This entry describes one T cell receptor beta chain. Its antigen is currently unknown. The data are from a study of TIL therapy for anti-PD-1-resistant metastatic lung cancer. For the study at large: Most patients had lung adenocarcinoma; a few tumors were EGFR-mutant, two ALK-rearranged; half smoked currently or formerly. By whole-exome sequencing, median non-synonymous tumor mutation burden was more than 1.2 mutations per megabase.

This was the immunoSEQ v3 assay. Clones were read by immunoSEQ multiplex PCR, and TCRdb kept only the in-frame ones, dropping some. In the table there are about 50,000 clones, 79% of which are singletons. Points from the study as a whole: Treatment-naive, never-smoker and oncogene-addicted patients were overrepresented in this highly selected cohort.

As to time point: pre-treatment sample, taken before nivolumab and TIL therapy. The V gene's germline CDR1 is SQVTM and CDR2 ANQGSEA. V gave up 0 bases and J gave up 2 bases; unmatched junction bases: 5. The CDR3 length is 15 residues. The TCR was taken from a woman aged 25-80 years with non-small cell lung cancer. V gene TRBV29-1 combines with J gene TRBJ2-7; 9 bases fit TRBD2. The sequenced sample was blood, obtained at baseline. CDR3 protein: CSVEDEASGAYEQYF. The CDR3 DNA sequence: TGCAGCGTTGAAGACGAGGCTAGCGGGGCCTACGAGCAGTACTTC.